Listed below are T cell receptor beta chains from one sample, sequenced in a study of beta chain features in type 1 diabetes. The table came from immunoSEQ multiplex PCR; TCRdb's copy has only in-frame clones and leaves some out. The profile covers 240,000 or so clones, with about 70% appearing a single time and around 0.05% taken by the ten largest. Sample: naive CD4+ T cells from blood. These receptors all stem from a man aged 25 to 45 in good health. Both conserved end residues are part of each CDR3. Each record gives: clone size, V gene, D gene, J gene, CDR3 protein, CDR3 DNA. The D gene is left open where the match is weak. Size is omitted from some rows. Given values are once, few, many or a class for expanded clones.

clone size: -; V gene: TRBV30; D gene: -; J gene: TRBJ2-7; CDR3 protein: CARPGGPYEQYF; CDR3 DNA: TGTGCCAGGCCCGGGGGTCCCTACGAGCAGTACTTC
clone size: -; V gene: TRBV5-4; D gene: -; J gene: TRBJ2-5; CDR3 protein: CASSLKGAETQYF; CDR3 DNA: TGTGCCAGCAGCTTGAAAGGGGCCGAGACCCAGTACTTC
clone size: few; V gene: TRBV30; D gene: -; J gene: TRBJ1-2; CDR3 protein: CAQGPFSGYTF; CDR3 DNA: TGTGCGCAGGGCCCCTTCAGTGGCTACACCTTC
clone size: -; V gene: TRBV7-2; D gene: -; J gene: TRBJ2-1; CDR3 protein: CASSLKDSVNEQFF; CDR3 DNA: TGTGCCAGCAGCTTAAAAGACTCAGTCAATGAGCAGTTCTTC
clone size: -; V gene: TRBV30; D gene: -; J gene: TRBJ2-7; CDR3 protein: CAWRSPAGYEQYF; CDR3 DNA: TGTGCCTGGAGATCCCCGGCTGGATACGAGCAGTACTTC
clone size: -; V gene: TRBV5-6; D gene: -; J gene: TRBJ2-3; CDR3 protein: CASSLLGAPSTDTQYF; CDR3 DNA: TGTGCCAGCAGCTTGTTGGGAGCTCCTAGCACAGATACGCAGTATTTT
clone size: -; V gene: TRBV25-1; D gene: -; J gene: TRBJ2-4; CDR3 protein: CASSEGGIAKNIQYF; CDR3 DNA: TGTGCCAGCAGTGAAGGCGGGATAGCCAAAAACATTCAGTACTTC
clone size: -; V gene: TRBV10-3; D gene: TRBD2; J gene: TRBJ2-5; CDR3 protein: CAISDMTSGQETQYF; CDR3 DNA: TGTGCCATCAGTGATATGACTAGCGGCCAAGAGACCCAGTACTTC
clone size: -; V gene: TRBV5-6; D gene: TRBD2; J gene: TRBJ2-6; CDR3 protein: CASSSFPLAEANVLTF; CDR3 DNA: TGTGCCAGCAGCTCATTCCCCCTAGCGGAGGCCAACGTCCTGACTTTC
clone size: -; V gene: TRBV2; D gene: -; J gene: TRBJ2-4; CDR3 protein: CASKDRLNIQYF; CDR3 DNA: TGTGCCAGCAAAGACAGGTTAAACATTCAGTACTTC
clone size: -; V gene: TRBV9; D gene: TRBD2; J gene: TRBJ2-5; CDR3 protein: CASSVKGGRETQYF; CDR3 DNA: TGTGCCAGCAGCGTTAAGGGAGGGAGGGAGACCCAGTACTTC
clone size: -; V gene: TRBV29-1; D gene: -; J gene: TRBJ2-3; CDR3 protein: CSVQGLYTDTQYF; CDR3 DNA: TGCAGCGTTCAGGGGCTTTACACAGATACGCAGTATTTT
clone size: few; V gene: TRBV7-2; D gene: -; J gene: TRBJ2-1; CDR3 protein: CASSLERGIVGEQFF; CDR3 DNA: TGTGCCAGCAGCTTAGAACGCGGGATTGTTGGTGAGCAGTTCTTC
clone size: -; V gene: TRBV9; D gene: -; J gene: TRBJ2-3; CDR3 protein: CASSISGLDTDTQYF; CDR3 DNA: TGTGCCAGCAGCATTAGCGGTTTAGATACAGATACGCAGTATTTT
clone size: -; V gene: TRBV30; D gene: TRBD2; J gene: TRBJ2-7; CDR3 protein: CAWSATSGFAQQYF; CDR3 DNA: TGTGCCTGGAGTGCGACTAGCGGGTTTGCCCAGCAGTACTTC
clone size: few; V gene: TRBV30; D gene: -; J gene: TRBJ2-1; CDR3 protein: CAWSVHITFNEQFF; CDR3 DNA: TGTGCCTGGAGTGTACATATAACCTTCAATGAGCAGTTCTTC
clone size: once; V gene: TRBV7-2; D gene: -; J gene: TRBJ2-7; CDR3 protein: CASSLAGSSYEQYF; CDR3 DNA: TGTGCCAGCAGCTTAGCGGGGAGCTCCTACGAGCAGTACTTC
clone size: -; V gene: TRBV9; D gene: TRBD1; J gene: TRBJ1-5; CDR3 protein: CASSVGQSNQPQHF; CDR3 DNA: TGTGCCAGCAGCGTGGGACAGAGCAATCAGCCCCAGCATTTT
clone size: once; V gene: TRBV7-2; D gene: -; J gene: TRBJ2-1; CDR3 protein: CASSLRQGLVIEQFF; CDR3 DNA: TGTGCCAGCAGCTTAAGGCAGGGTCTGGTGATTGAGCAGTTCTTC
clone size: once; V gene: TRBV2; D gene: TRBD2; J gene: TRBJ2-1; CDR3 protein: CASSEERGSYNEQFF; CDR3 DNA: TGTGCCAGCAGTGAAGAGCGGGGATCCTACAATGAGCAGTTCTTC
clone size: -; V gene: TRBV14; D gene: -; J gene: TRBJ2-5; CDR3 protein: CASSRSGGTQETQYF; CDR3 DNA: TGTGCCAGCAGCCGCTCAGGGGGGACACAAGAGACCCAGTACTTC
clone size: -; V gene: TRBV5-4; D gene: TRBD2; J gene: TRBJ2-1; CDR3 protein: CASSSGLAGTNEQFF; CDR3 DNA: TGTGCCAGCAGTTCGGGACTAGCTGGAACCAATGAGCAGTTCTTC
clone size: -; V gene: TRBV4-3; D gene: -; J gene: TRBJ2-5; CDR3 protein: CASSQEGGVGPQYF; CDR3 DNA: TGCGCCAGCAGCCAAGAGGGGGGAGTGGGTCCCCAGTACTTC
clone size: few; V gene: TRBV29-1; D gene: -; J gene: TRBJ2-6; CDR3 protein: CSVDGGVGANVLTF; CDR3 DNA: TGCAGCGTTGATGGCGGGGTTGGGGCCAACGTCCTGACTTTC
clone size: -; V gene: TRBV2; D gene: -; J gene: TRBJ1-4; CDR3 protein: CASSYAEKLFF; CDR3 DNA: TGTGCCAGCAGCTATGCAGAAAAACTGTTTTTT
clone size: few; V gene: TRBV30; D gene: TRBD2; J gene: TRBJ2-1; CDR3 protein: CAWGTSGYNEQFF; CDR3 DNA: TGTGCCTGGGGGACTAGCGGATACAATGAGCAGTTCTTC
clone size: few; V gene: TRBV6-5; D gene: TRBD1; J gene: TRBJ2-5; CDR3 protein: CASRDREETQYF; CDR3 DNA: TGTGCCAGCAGGGACAGGGAAGAGACCCAGTACTTC
clone size: few; V gene: TRBV30; D gene: -; J gene: TRBJ1-5; CDR3 protein: CAWRGASSNQPQHF; CDR3 DNA: TGTGCCTGGAGGGGGGCTTCTAGCAATCAGCCCCAGCATTTT
clone size: -; V gene: TRBV5-6; D gene: -; J gene: TRBJ1-2; CDR3 protein: CASSLAVDGYTF; CDR3 DNA: TGTGCCAGCAGCTTGGCAGTGGATGGCTACACCTTC
clone size: -; V gene: TRBV29-1; D gene: TRBD2; J gene: TRBJ2-1; CDR3 protein: CSVEGGGPEEQFF; CDR3 DNA: TGCAGCGTTGAAGGCGGGGGGCCAGAAGAGCAGTTCTTC
clone size: -; V gene: TRBV28; D gene: TRBD2; J gene: TRBJ2-5; CDR3 protein: CASNAASGGKETQYF; CDR3 DNA: TGTGCCAGCAACGCTGCTAGCGGGGGTAAAGAGACCCAGTACTTC
clone size: -; V gene: TRBV5-1; D gene: -; J gene: TRBJ2-1; CDR3 protein: CASSSSGSNEQFF; CDR3 DNA: TGCGCCAGCAGCAGCTCGGGGAGCAATGAGCAGTTCTTC
clone size: few; V gene: TRBV29-1; D gene: -; J gene: TRBJ2-7; CDR3 protein: CSAMAGPYEQYF; CDR3 DNA: TGCAGCGCTATGGCAGGGCCATACGAGCAGTACTTC
clone size: -; V gene: TRBV29-1; D gene: TRBD1; J gene: TRBJ2-6; CDR3 protein: CSVLDRGYTVGSGANVLTF; CDR3 DNA: TGCAGCGTCCTCGACAGGGGGTACACGGTTGGCTCTGGGGCCAACGTCCTGACTTTC
clone size: -; V gene: TRBV13; D gene: TRBD2; J gene: TRBJ2-5; CDR3 protein: CASSIHGLAVNQETQYF; CDR3 DNA: TGTGCCAGCAGCATCCATGGACTAGCGGTAAACCAAGAGACCCAGTACTTC
clone size: -; V gene: TRBV7-2; D gene: -; J gene: TRBJ2-7; CDR3 protein: CASSFYRFSSEQYF; CDR3 DNA: TGTGCCAGCAGCTTTTACAGGTTTTCATCCGAGCAGTACTTC
clone size: -; V gene: TRBV30; D gene: -; J gene: TRBJ2-7; CDR3 protein: CAYETGFLPYEQYF; CDR3 DNA: TGTGCTTATGAAACAGGTTTTCTCCCCTACGAGCAGTACTTC
clone size: -; V gene: TRBV2; D gene: -; J gene: TRBJ1-1; CDR3 protein: CASSERERNTEAFF; CDR3 DNA: TGTGCCAGCAGTGAGCGTGAGCGGAACACTGAAGCTTTCTTT
clone size: few; V gene: TRBV29-1; D gene: -; J gene: TRBJ2-5; CDR3 protein: CSVVGKQETQYF; CDR3 DNA: TGCAGCGTTGTCGGGAAGCAAGAGACCCAGTACTTC
clone size: -; V gene: TRBV4-1; D gene: -; J gene: TRBJ2-5; CDR3 protein: CASSLGGREETQYF; CDR3 DNA: TGCGCCAGCAGCTTGGGCGGAAGAGAAGAGACCCAGTACTTC
clone size: -; V gene: TRBV19; D gene: TRBD2; J gene: TRBJ2-1; CDR3 protein: CASSIGLAGGRYNEQFF; CDR3 DNA: TGTGCCAGTAGTATAGGGCTAGCGGGAGGAAGGTACAATGAGCAGTTCTTC
clone size: -; V gene: TRBV5-1; D gene: -; J gene: TRBJ2-1; CDR3 protein: CASSSGTSYNEQFF; CDR3 DNA: TGCGCCAGCAGCTCCGGGACCTCCTACAATGAGCAGTTCTTC
clone size: -; V gene: TRBV5-1; D gene: -; J gene: TRBJ1-5; CDR3 protein: CASSLQGPQPQHF; CDR3 DNA: TGCGCCAGCAGCTTACAGGGCCCTCAGCCCCAGCATTTT
clone size: -; V gene: TRBV4-3; D gene: TRBD1; J gene: TRBJ1-1; CDR3 protein: CASSQGTVNTEAFF; CDR3 DNA: TGCGCCAGCAGCCAGGGGACAGTAAACACTGAAGCTTTCTTT
clone size: -; V gene: TRBV9; D gene: TRBD1; J gene: TRBJ2-7; CDR3 protein: CASSVAGIGTGPYEQYF; CDR3 DNA: TGTGCCAGCAGCGTAGCCGGGATTGGGACAGGGCCCTACGAGCAGTACTTC
clone size: -; V gene: TRBV13; D gene: -; J gene: TRBJ2-7; CDR3 protein: CASSLPGGEQYF; CDR3 DNA: TGTGCCAGCAGCTTACCGGGCGGCGAGCAGTACTTC
clone size: once; V gene: TRBV4-3; D gene: -; J gene: TRBJ2-3; CDR3 protein: CASSQVPDTQYF; CDR3 DNA: TGCGCCAGCAGCCAAGTACCAGATACGCAGTATTTT
clone size: -; V gene: TRBV29-1; D gene: TRBD1; J gene: TRBJ2-7; CDR3 protein: CSFSGQGYEQYF; CDR3 DNA: TGCAGCTTCTCGGGACAGGGTTACGAGCAGTACTTC
clone size: -; V gene: TRBV15; D gene: -; J gene: TRBJ2-5; CDR3 protein: CATSRDRAETQYF; CDR3 DNA: TGTGCCACCAGCAGGGACCGGGCAGAGACCCAGTACTTC
clone size: -; V gene: TRBV29-1; D gene: -; J gene: TRBJ2-1; CDR3 protein: CSARTGGTNEQFF; CDR3 DNA: TGCAGCGCAAGGACTGGGGGGACCAATGAGCAGTTCTTC
clone size: -; V gene: TRBV11-2; D gene: TRBD1; J gene: TRBJ2-7; CDR3 protein: CASSRDRGNEQYF; CDR3 DNA: TGTGCCAGCAGCCGCGACAGGGGTAACGAGCAGTACTTC
clone size: -; V gene: TRBV29-1; D gene: -; J gene: TRBJ1-3; CDR3 protein: CSVEGMLSGNTIYF; CDR3 DNA: TGCAGCGTTGAGGGGATGTTGTCTGGAAACACCATATATTTT
clone size: -; V gene: TRBV18; D gene: -; J gene: TRBJ1-2; CDR3 protein: CASSPRGGDYGYTF; CDR3 DNA: TGTGCCAGCTCACCAAGAGGTGGAGACTATGGCTACACCTTC
clone size: once; V gene: TRBV30; D gene: -; J gene: TRBJ2-3; CDR3 protein: CASAGRGTDTQYF; CDR3 DNA: TGTGCCTCCGCGGGGCGCGGTACAGATACGCAGTATTTT
clone size: -; V gene: TRBV6-4; D gene: -; J gene: TRBJ2-3; CDR3 protein: CASSARPGDTQYF; CDR3 DNA: TGTGCCAGCAGTGCCCGTCCAGGAGATACGCAGTATTTT
clone size: -; V gene: TRBV5-4; D gene: TRBD1; J gene: TRBJ2-5; CDR3 protein: CASSLVGQGRETQYF; CDR3 DNA: TGTGCCAGCAGCTTGGTAGGACAGGGGCGAGAGACCCAGTACTTC